A selection of T cell receptor beta chains follows, all from one sample in a study of OX40 agonist ivuxolimab in advanced cancers. Libraries were prepared by immunoSEQ multiplex PCR; TCRdb keeps only in-frame clonotypes and omits some of them. The data hold about 78,000 clones, with about 84% observed a single time. Sequencing was performed on CD4+ or CD8+ T cells sorted from blood, taken in a trial of the OX40 agonist ivuxolimab. These receptor sequences come from an adult with an advanced solid tumor such as melanoma, head and neck, liver or kidney cancer. The CDR3 runs from the conserved cysteine through the conserved F or W. The order of the fields is CDR3 length, V gene, D gene, J gene, clone size, CDR3 DNA, CDR3 protein. D genes are given only for firm matches. Part of the rows lack a size; the others show once, few, many or a class for expanded clones.

length: 13; V: TRBV5-1; D: -; J: TRBJ1-1; size: few; DNA: TGCGCCAGCCAACCCGGGAGCTTGCCTGAAGCTTTCTTT; CDR3: CASQPGSLPEAFF
length: 10; V: TRBV20-1; D: -; J: TRBJ2-5; size: -; DNA: TGCAGTGCTAGAGAGGAGACCCAGTACTTC; CDR3: CSAREETQYF
length: 15; V: TRBV7-8; D: -; J: TRBJ1-5; size: -; DNA: TGTGCCAGCAGCCCCTCTGGGACTCTAGGGCAGCCCCAGCATTTT; CDR3: CASSPSGTLGQPQHF
length: 14; V: TRBV28; D: -; J: TRBJ1-5; size: -; DNA: TGTGCCAGCAGTCACGGTCGTTTAGGTCAGCCCCAGCATTTT; CDR3: CASSHGRLGQPQHF
length: 16; V: TRBV6-1; D: TRBD2; J: TRBJ2-3; size: -; DNA: TGTGCCAGCAGTGAAGCGGGAGGGCCTGGGGTAGATACGCAGTATTTT; CDR3: CASSEAGGPGVDTQYF
length: 15; V: TRBV5-5; D: TRBD2; J: TRBJ2-1; size: -; DNA: TGTGCCAGCAGCTTCGGGGGGAGCTCCTACAATGAGCAGTTCTTC; CDR3: CASSFGGSSYNEQFF
length: 16; V: TRBV5-8; D: TRBD2; J: TRBJ2-3; size: once; DNA: TGTGCCAGCAGCTTGGGAACGGGAGGGCAGGTAGATACGCAGTATTTT; CDR3: CASSLGTGGQVDTQYF
length: 13; V: TRBV19; D: TRBD1; J: TRBJ1-5; size: -; DNA: TGTGCCAGTAGGGACAGGGGCAATCAGCCCCAGCATTTT; CDR3: CASRDRGNQPQHF
length: 15; V: TRBV19; D: -; J: TRBJ2-2; size: -; DNA: TGTGCCAGTAGTCAAGGGGGATATGCTGTCGGGGAGCTGTTTTTT; CDR3: CASSQGGYAVGELFF
length: 18; V: TRBV7-2; D: TRBD1; J: TRBJ1-2; size: -; DNA: TGTGCCAGCAGCCGAGAAGGGGGCAGGGAGTGGAAGGGGGCTGGCTACACCTTC; CDR3: CASSREGGREWKGAGYTF
length: 16; V: TRBV6-6; D: TRBD1; J: TRBJ1-5; size: -; DNA: TGTGCCAGCAGTAAAACAGGGGGCTCGGGCAATCAGCCCCAGCATTTT; CDR3: CASSKTGGSGNQPQHF
length: 14; V: TRBV7-7; D: -; J: TRBJ2-3; size: -; DNA: TGTGCCAGCAGCTTAGCGGGGAGCACAGATACGCAGTATTTT; CDR3: CASSLAGSTDTQYF
length: 19; V: TRBV7-8; D: -; J: TRBJ1-1; size: -; DNA: TGTGCCAGCAGCTCCCCCGGGGGCAGGGGAAGTAGAGGAAACACTGAAGCTTTCTTT; CDR3: CASSSPGGRGSRGNTEAFF
length: 15; V: TRBV7-6; D: -; J: TRBJ1-3; size: -; DNA: TGTGCCAGCAGCTTAATGGCAGGCTCTGGAAACACCATATATTTT; CDR3: CASSLMAGSGNTIYF
length: 16; V: TRBV16; D: -; J: TRBJ1-4; size: -; DNA: TGTGCCAGCAGTCTTAGGGGGACCGGAGCTAATGAAAAACTGTTTTTT; CDR3: CASSLRGTGANEKLFF
length: 13; V: TRBV2; D: -; J: TRBJ1-6; size: -; DNA: TGTGCAGGCATCCGGGATTCAAATTCACCCCTCCACTTT; CDR3: CAGIRDSNSPLHF
length: 16; V: TRBV18; D: -; J: TRBJ2-5; size: -; DNA: TGTGCCAGCTCACCATCGACCCCACGGAGAGAAGAGACCCAGTACTTC; CDR3: CASSPSTPRREETQYF
length: 13; V: TRBV5-1; D: -; J: TRBJ2-5; size: -; DNA: TGCGCCAGCAGCTTAAGAGAGGGAGAGACCCAGTACTTC; CDR3: CASSLREGETQYF
length: 15; V: TRBV11-1; D: -; J: TRBJ2-1; size: -; DNA: TGTGCCAGCAGCCCGGGAGCGTGGGTCTACAATGAGCAGTTCTTC; CDR3: CASSPGAWVYNEQFF
length: 18; V: TRBV7-9; D: -; J: TRBJ1-5; size: -; DNA: TGTGCCAGCAGCTTAAAGACCCAAAAGATCGGTAGCAATCAGCCCCAGCATTTT; CDR3: CASSLKTQKIGSNQPQHF
length: 11; V: TRBV20-1; D: -; J: TRBJ1-2; size: -; DNA: TGCAGTGCTAGAGGTCCCCACGGCTACACCTTC; CDR3: CSARGPHGYTF
length: 15; V: TRBV27; D: -; J: TRBJ1-2; size: -; DNA: TGTGCCAGCAGGTCCATGGGGGCCGGGGACTATGGCTACACCTTC; CDR3: CASRSMGAGDYGYTF
length: 13; V: TRBV7-2; D: -; J: TRBJ1-1; size: -; DNA: TGTGCCAGCATCGTGACCGGGGGGACTGAAGCTTTCTTT; CDR3: CASIVTGGTEAFF
length: 14; V: TRBV29-1; D: TRBD2; J: TRBJ2-1; size: -; DNA: TGCAGCGGGGGGGGACCGTCAGGATGGAATGAGCAGTTCTTC; CDR3: CSGGGPSGWNEQFF
length: 14; V: TRBV5-6; D: -; J: TRBJ1-1; size: -; DNA: TGTGCCAGCAGCTTGTACACCATGAACACTGAAGCTTTCTTT; CDR3: CASSLYTMNTEAFF
length: 13; V: TRBV13; D: -; J: TRBJ2-3; size: -; DNA: TGTGCCAGCAGGCCCGGGGGCACAGATACGCAGTATTTT; CDR3: CASRPGGTDTQYF
length: 15; V: TRBV7-9; D: -; J: TRBJ2-3; size: -; DNA: TGTGCCAGCAGCACAGGACAGATGGACACAGATACGCAGTATTTT; CDR3: CASSTGQMDTDTQYF
length: 16; V: TRBV7-2; D: -; J: TRBJ2-6; size: -; DNA: TGTGCCAGCAGCTTAGAGGCCGGGTCTGGGGCCAACGTCCTGACTTTC; CDR3: CASSLEAGSGANVLTF
length: 15; V: TRBV11-1; D: -; J: TRBJ2-1; size: -; DNA: TGTGCCAGCAGCTTTGGGGGGCTCGCGGGGAATGAGCAGTTCTTC; CDR3: CASSFGGLAGNEQFF
length: 15; V: TRBV6-5; D: TRBD2; J: TRBJ2-5; size: -; DNA: TGTGCCAGCAGTTATAGCCTAGCGGGAGTGGAGACCCAGTACTTC; CDR3: CASSYSLAGVETQYF
length: 11; V: TRBV28; D: -; J: TRBJ1-2; size: -; DNA: TGTGCCAGCACCGGGGCCTATGGCTACACCTTC; CDR3: CASTGAYGYTF
length: 18; V: TRBV6-4; D: TRBD2; J: TRBJ2-1; size: -; DNA: TGTGCCAGCAGCGAAGCTTCGCTCGTAGCGGGGCCTCGGAATGAGCAGTTCTTC; CDR3: CASSEASLVAGPRNEQFF
length: 11; V: TRBV7-9; D: -; J: TRBJ2-5; size: -; DNA: TGTGCCAGCAGCCTCGAGGGGACCCAGTACTTC; CDR3: CASSLEGTQYF
length: 13; V: TRBV6-5; D: -; J: TRBJ2-7; size: -; DNA: TGTGCCAGCAGTTCCGGGGTCCCGCCGGAGCAGTACTTC; CDR3: CASSSGVPPEQYF
length: 15; V: TRBV19; D: -; J: TRBJ2-5; size: -; DNA: TGTGCCAGTAGTATACGATCGGTAAACCAAGAGACCCAGTACTTC; CDR3: CASSIRSVNQETQYF
length: 14; V: TRBV2; D: -; J: TRBJ2-3; size: -; DNA: TGTGCCAGCACTCGTGGGGGGAGCACAGATACGCAGTATTTT; CDR3: CASTRGGSTDTQYF
length: 12; V: TRBV29-1; D: -; J: TRBJ1-2; size: -; DNA: TGCAGCGTTGAAGATCTACCGGTTAGCTACACCTTC; CDR3: CSVEDLPVSYTF
length: 16; V: TRBV14; D: TRBD2; J: TRBJ2-5; size: once; DNA: TGTGCCAGCAGCCCGTTTAGCGGGGGGGCGGGAGAGACCCAGTACTTC; CDR3: CASSPFSGGAGETQYF
length: 16; V: TRBV4-1; D: -; J: TRBJ2-5; size: -; DNA: TGCGCCAGCAGCCAAGGTCAGGGCAAACCGTGGGAGACCCAGTACTTC; CDR3: CASSQGQGKPWETQYF
length: 11; V: TRBV6-6; D: -; J: TRBJ2-7; size: -; DNA: TGTGCCAGCAGTTACGCGGCCGAGCAGTACTTC; CDR3: CASSYAAEQYF
length: 13; V: TRBV2; D: -; J: TRBJ2-1; size: -; DNA: TGTGCCAGCAGTCGCAGCGCGTACAATGAGCAGTTCTTC; CDR3: CASSRSAYNEQFF
length: 15; V: TRBV7-6; D: TRBD1; J: TRBJ1-1; size: -; DNA: TGTGCCAGCAGACCGGACAGGGTTGCGAACACTGAAGCTTTCTTT; CDR3: CASRPDRVANTEAFF